These 9 T cell receptor beta chains originate from one sample sequenced in a study of OX40 agonist ivuxolimab in advanced cancers. Sequencing used immunoSEQ multiplex PCR; TCRdb keeps in-frame clones, though not all of them. The repertoire has about 48,000 clones, more than 85% of them found once; the top ten carry approximately 2%. The material was CD4+ or CD8+ T cells sorted from blood, obtained in a trial of the OX40 agonist ivuxolimab. The receptors derive from an adult with an advanced solid tumor such as melanoma, head and neck, liver or kidney cancer.

CDR3: CAGRIFNTEAFF. CDR3 nucleotides: TGTGCCGGCCGAATATTTAACACTGAAGCTTTCTTT. The chain combines TRBV11-2 with TRBJ1-1; D call uncertain. The germline CDR1 and CDR2 sequences are SGHAT and FQNNGV. The CDR3 loop spans 12 amino acids. The V end lost 11 bases, the J end lost 2 bases, and 12 bases lay between the germline ends.

The chain combines TRBV5-1 with TRBJ2-1; a possible D gene is TRBD2 (5 bases). V gave up 3 bases and J gave up 5 bases, with 12 bases separating them. Germline V CDR1 and CDR2: SGHRS, YFSETQ. This CDR3 has 14 residues. CDR3 nucleotides: TGCGCCAGCAGCTCGAGGGATATCCACAATGAGCAGTTCTTC. Translation gives CASSSRDIHNEQFF.

The CDR3, as DNA: TGTGCCAGCAGCCTACCTGGGGCAGGGGGCATAGCTTTCTTT. Its translation is CASSLPGAGGIAFF. The gene calls are TRBV13 and TRBJ1-1; 8 bases line up with TRBD1. V was clipped by 5 bases and J by 10 bases; unmatched bases: 12. Germline CDR1 is PRHDT and CDR2 is FYEKMQ (reference sequence). The CDR3 spans 14 residues.

J is TRBJ1-1 and V is TRBV6-5, with D possibly TRBD1 on 5 matching bases. Germline assignment: CDR1 MNHEY and CDR2 SVGAGI. V was trimmed by 5 bases and J by 2 bases, leaving 15 bases between them. CDR3 length: 15 amino acids. The CDR3 DNA reads as TGTGCCAGCAGTCCATGGACAAGCTTAAACACTGAAGCTTTCTTT. Translation: CASSPWTSLNTEAFF.

V gene TRBV12-5 combines with J gene TRBJ2-1; the match to TRBD2 covers 12 bases. CDR3 length: 14 residues. J gave up 12 bases and V 1 base, and 4 bases lay outside the gene matches. The V gene's germline CDR1 is LGHNT and CDR2 FRNRAP. CDR3 region: CASGLAPTSGRQFF. CDR3 bases: TGTGCTAGTGGTTTGGCCCCGACTAGCGGGAGGCAGTTCTTC.

This chain joins TRBV5-4 and TRBJ2-1; 7 bases are a match to TRBD2. V dropped 4 bases and J dropped 4; count of bases not matched to a gene: 8. In germline, CDR1 is SGHNT, CDR2 YYREEE (reference sequence). This CDR3 comprises 15 residues. The CDR3 spells CASSPGGHSYNEQFF. CDR3 DNA sequence: TGTGCCAGCAGCCCGGGAGGACACAGTTACAATGAGCAGTTCTTC.

J is TRBJ1-1 and V is TRBV7-9; 10 bases map to TRBD1. The germline gives CDR1 SEHNR, CDR2 FQNEAQ (reference sequence). Trimming at V came to 0 bases and at J to 1 base, leaving 8 bases not matched to a gene. The CDR3 has 18 residues. CDR3 DNA sequence: TGTGCCAGCAGCTTAGCCCTTCACCGGGACAGGGGGAACACTGAAGCTTTCTTT. This sequence encodes CASSLALHRDRGNTEAFF.

The V call is TRBV19, the J call TRBJ2-1, with TRBD2 as a possible D gene (5 bases). The CDR3 runs to 16 residues. Germline V gene lookup returns CDR1 LNHDA and CDR2 SQIVND (reference sequence). V lost 5 bases and J lost 0, with 14 bases in between. The CDR3 sequence is CASSPSYTSSYNEQFF. Written as DNA, the CDR3 is TGTGCCAGTAGTCCAAGCTATACTAGCTCCTACAATGAGCAGTTCTTC.

In DNA form, the CDR3 reads TGTGCCAGCAGTGGTACTAGCGGGGGGGCCGGCGAGCAGTTCTTC. Translating it yields CASSGTSGGAGEQFF. This chain joins TRBV2 and TRBJ2-1; 13 nucleotides match TRBD2. Germline CDR1 reads SNHLY; CDR2 reads FYNNEI. The J segment lost 10 bases and the V segment lost 4 bases, leaving 7 bases of the junction unmatched. The CDR3 is 15 residues long.